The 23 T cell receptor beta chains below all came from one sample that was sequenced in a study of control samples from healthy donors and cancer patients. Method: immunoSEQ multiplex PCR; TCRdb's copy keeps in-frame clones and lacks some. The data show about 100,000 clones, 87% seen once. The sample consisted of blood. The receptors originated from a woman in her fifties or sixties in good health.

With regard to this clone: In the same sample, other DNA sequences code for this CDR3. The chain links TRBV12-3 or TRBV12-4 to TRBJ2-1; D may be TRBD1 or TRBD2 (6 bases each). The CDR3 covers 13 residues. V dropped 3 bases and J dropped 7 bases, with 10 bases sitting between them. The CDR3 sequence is CASSLVGGNEQFF. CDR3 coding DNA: TGTGCCAGCAGTTTGGTAGGGGGGAATGAGCAGTTCTTC.

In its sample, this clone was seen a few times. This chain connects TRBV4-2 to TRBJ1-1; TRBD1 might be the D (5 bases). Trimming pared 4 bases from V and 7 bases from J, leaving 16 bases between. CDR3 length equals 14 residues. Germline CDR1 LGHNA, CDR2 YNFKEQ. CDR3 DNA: TGTGCCAGCAGCCCCATTGGGCAGGGAGATGAAGCTTTCTTT. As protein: CASSPIGQGDEAFF.

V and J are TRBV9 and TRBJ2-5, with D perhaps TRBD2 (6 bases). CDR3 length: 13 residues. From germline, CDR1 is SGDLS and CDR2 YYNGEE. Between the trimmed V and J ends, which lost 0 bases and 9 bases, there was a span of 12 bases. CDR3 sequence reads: CASSVVEGGSQYF. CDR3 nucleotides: TGTGCCAGCAGCGTAGTTGAAGGAGGGTCCCAGTACTTC.

The CDR3 DNA is TGTGCCAGCAGGAGAAGGGGGACTAGCGGGGGCAATGAGCAGTTCTTC. Translated: CASRRRGTSGGNEQFF. This chain joins TRBV7-9 and TRBJ2-1; TRBD2 matches at 14 bases. The CDR3 sequence is 16 residues long. J was trimmed by 6 bases and V by 6 bases; bases with no gene match: 7. CDR1 and CDR2 from the germline V gene are SEHNR and FQNEAQ (reference sequence).

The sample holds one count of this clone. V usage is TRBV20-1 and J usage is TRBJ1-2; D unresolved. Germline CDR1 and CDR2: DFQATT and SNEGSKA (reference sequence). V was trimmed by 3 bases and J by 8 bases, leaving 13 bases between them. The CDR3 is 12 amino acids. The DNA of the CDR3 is TGCAGTGCTAGTCTCGCCTCCACGGGCTACACCTTC. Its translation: CSASLASTGYTF.

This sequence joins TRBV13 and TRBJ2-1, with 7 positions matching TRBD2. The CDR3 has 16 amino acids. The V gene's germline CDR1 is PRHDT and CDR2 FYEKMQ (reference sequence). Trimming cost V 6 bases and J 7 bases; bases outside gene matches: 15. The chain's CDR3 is CASSLPLAGGSNEQFF. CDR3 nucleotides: TGTGCCAGCAGTCTTCCCCTAGCTGGCGGGAGTAATGAGCAGTTCTTC. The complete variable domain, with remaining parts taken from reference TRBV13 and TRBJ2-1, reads AAGVIQSPRHLIKEKRETATLKCYPIPRHDTVYWYQQGPGQDPQFLISFYEKMQSDKGSIPDRFSAQQFSDYHSELNMSSLELGDSALYFCASSLPLAGGSNEQFFGPGTRLTVL.

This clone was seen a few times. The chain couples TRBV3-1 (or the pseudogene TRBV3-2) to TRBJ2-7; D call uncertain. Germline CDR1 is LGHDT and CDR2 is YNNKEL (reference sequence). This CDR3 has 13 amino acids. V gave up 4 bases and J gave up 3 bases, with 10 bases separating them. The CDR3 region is CASSLDPLYEQYF. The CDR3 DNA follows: TGTGCCAGCAGCCTAGATCCACTCTACGAGCAGTACTTC.

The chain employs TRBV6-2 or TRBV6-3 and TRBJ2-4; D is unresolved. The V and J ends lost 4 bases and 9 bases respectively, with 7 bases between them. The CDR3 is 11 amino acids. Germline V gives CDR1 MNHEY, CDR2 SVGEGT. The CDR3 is CASSWKVIQYF. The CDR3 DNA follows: TGTGCCAGCAGTTGGAAGGTCATTCAGTACTTC.

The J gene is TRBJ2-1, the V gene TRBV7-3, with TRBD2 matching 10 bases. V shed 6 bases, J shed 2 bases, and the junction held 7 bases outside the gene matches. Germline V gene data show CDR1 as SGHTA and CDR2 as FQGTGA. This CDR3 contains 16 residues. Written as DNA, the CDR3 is TGTGCCAGCAGAGCGGGGGGGCCTGGCACCTACAATGAGCAGTTCTTC. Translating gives CASRAGGPGTYNEQFF.

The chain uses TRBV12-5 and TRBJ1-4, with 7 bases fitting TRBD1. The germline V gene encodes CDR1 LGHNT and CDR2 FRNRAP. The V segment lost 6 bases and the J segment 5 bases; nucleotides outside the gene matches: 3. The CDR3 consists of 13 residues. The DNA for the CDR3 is TGTGCTAGTGGAATACAGGGGAATGAAAAACTGTTTTTT. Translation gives CASGIQGNEKLFF.

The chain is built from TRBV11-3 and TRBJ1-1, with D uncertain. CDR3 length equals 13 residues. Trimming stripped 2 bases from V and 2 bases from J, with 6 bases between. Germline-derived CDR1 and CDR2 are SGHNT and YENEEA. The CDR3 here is CASSLSPNTEAFF. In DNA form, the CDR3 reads TGTGCCAGCAGCTTAAGCCCTAACACTGAAGCTTTCTTT.

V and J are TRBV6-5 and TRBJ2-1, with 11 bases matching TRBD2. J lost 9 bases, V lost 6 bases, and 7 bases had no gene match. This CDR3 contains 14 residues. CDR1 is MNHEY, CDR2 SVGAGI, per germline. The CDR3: CASRTSGSGTEQFF. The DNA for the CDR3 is TGTGCCAGCAGAACTAGCGGGAGTGGGACTGAGCAGTTCTTC.

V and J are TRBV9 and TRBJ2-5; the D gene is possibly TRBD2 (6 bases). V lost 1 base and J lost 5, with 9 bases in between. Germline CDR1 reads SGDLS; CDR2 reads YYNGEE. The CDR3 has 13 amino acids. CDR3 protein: CASSVTSKETQYF. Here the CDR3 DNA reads TGTGCCAGCAGCGTAACTAGCAAGGAGACCCAGTACTTC.

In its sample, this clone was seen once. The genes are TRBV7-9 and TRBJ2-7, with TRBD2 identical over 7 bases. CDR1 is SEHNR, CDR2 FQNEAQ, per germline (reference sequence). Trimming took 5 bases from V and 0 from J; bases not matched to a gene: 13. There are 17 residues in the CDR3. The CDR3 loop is CASSQTSGLSGSYEQYF. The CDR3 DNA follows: TGTGCCAGCAGCCAAACGTCGGGACTATCAGGCTCCTACGAGCAGTACTTC.

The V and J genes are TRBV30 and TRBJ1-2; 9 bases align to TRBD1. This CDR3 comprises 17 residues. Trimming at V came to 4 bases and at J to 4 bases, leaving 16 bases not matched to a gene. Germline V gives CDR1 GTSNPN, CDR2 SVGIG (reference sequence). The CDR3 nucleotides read TGTGCCTGGAACGGGGATATTGGACAGGGGTTGGTCTATGGCTACACCTTC. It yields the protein CAWNGDIGQGLVYGYTF.

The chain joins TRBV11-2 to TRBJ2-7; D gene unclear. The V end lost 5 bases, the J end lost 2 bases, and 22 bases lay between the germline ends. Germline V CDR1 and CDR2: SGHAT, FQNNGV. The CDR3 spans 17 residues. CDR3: CASSPLQRRARTYEQYF. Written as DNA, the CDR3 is TGTGCCAGCAGCCCCCTCCAGCGACGAGCAAGAACCTACGAGCAGTACTTC. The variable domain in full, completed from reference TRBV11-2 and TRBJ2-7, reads EAGVAQSPRYKIIEKRQSVAFWCNPISGHATLYWYQQILGQGPKLLIQFQNNGVVDDSQLPKDRFSAERLKGVDSTLKIQPAKLEDSAVYLCASSPLQRRARTYEQYFGPGTRLTVT.

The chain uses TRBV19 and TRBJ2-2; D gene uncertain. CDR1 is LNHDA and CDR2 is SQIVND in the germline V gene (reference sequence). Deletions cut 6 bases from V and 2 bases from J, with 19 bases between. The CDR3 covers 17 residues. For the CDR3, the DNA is TGTGCCAGTAGGCAGGAGTTAGGTGGGGTCAACACCGGGGAGCTGTTTTTT. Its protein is CASRQELGGVNTGELFF.

CDR3 loop: CASSILDGRTNTEAFF. Here the CDR3 DNA reads TGTGCCAGTAGTATCTTGGACGGGAGAACGAACACTGAAGCTTTCTTT. V usage is TRBV19 and J usage is TRBJ1-1; D remains unclear. Trimming cost V 3 bases and J 1 base, with 15 bases left between them. The CDR3 totals 16 residues. The V gene's germline CDR1 is LNHDA and CDR2 SQIVND (reference sequence).

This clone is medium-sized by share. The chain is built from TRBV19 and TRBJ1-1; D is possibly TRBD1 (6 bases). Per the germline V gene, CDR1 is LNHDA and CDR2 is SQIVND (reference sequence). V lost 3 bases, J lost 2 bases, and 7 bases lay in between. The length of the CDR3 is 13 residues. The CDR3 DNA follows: TGTGCCAGTAGTATCGGGACAAACACTGAAGCTTTCTTT. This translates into CASSIGTNTEAFF.

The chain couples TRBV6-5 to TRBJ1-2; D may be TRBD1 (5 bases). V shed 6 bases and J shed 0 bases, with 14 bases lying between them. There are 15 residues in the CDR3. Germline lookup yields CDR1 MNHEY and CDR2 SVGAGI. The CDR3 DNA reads TGTGCCAGCAGCCCCGGGGCTGGTTCTAACTATGGCTACACCTTC. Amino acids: CASSPGAGSNYGYTF.

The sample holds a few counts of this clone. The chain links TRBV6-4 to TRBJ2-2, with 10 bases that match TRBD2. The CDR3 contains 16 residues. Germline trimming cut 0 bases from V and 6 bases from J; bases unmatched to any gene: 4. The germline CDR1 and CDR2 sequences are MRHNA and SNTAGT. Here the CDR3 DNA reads TGTGCCAGCAGTGACTCGCTAGCGGGGGAGTCCGGGGAGCTGTTTTTT. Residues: CASSDSLAGESGELFF.

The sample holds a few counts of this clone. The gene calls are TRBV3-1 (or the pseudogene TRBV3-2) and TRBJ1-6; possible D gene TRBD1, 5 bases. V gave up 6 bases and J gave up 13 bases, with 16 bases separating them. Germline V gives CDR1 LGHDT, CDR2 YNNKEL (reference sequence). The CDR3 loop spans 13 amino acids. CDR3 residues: CASRFQGEDPLHF. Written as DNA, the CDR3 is TGTGCCAGCAGATTCCAGGGAGAGGATCCCCTCCACTTT.

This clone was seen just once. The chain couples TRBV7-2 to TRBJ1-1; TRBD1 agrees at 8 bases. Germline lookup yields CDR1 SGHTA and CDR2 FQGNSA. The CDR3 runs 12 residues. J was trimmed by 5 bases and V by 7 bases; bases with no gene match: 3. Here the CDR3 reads CASNRGRTEAFF. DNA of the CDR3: TGTGCCAGCAACAGGGGGAGGACTGAAGCTTTCTTT.